The next 5 T cell receptor beta chains were all read from a single sample in a study of blood T cell repertoires in COVID-19. Only in-frame clones appear in the TCRdb table, and some are missing; sequencing was by immunoSEQ multiplex PCR. The data hold roughly 240,000 clones, with 65% to 90% observed a single time. Sequencing was performed on peripheral blood. The receptors were sampled from a man between 45 and 60 years old with COVID-19, enrolled during active disease.

This chain uses TRBV18 with TRBJ2-2; D is possibly TRBD1 (5 bases). The CDR3 contains 16 residues. Germline CDR1 is KGHSH and CDR2 is LQKENI. Trimming removed 3 bases at V and 1 base at J, with 12 bases between. CDR3 sequence (DNA): TGTGCCAGCTCACCCTCCAGGGTGGAGAACACCGGGGAGCTGTTTTTT. It yields the protein CASSPSRVENTGELFF.

The V gene is TRBV5-1, the J gene TRBJ2-7, with 7 positions matching TRBD1. Losses at the gene ends were 1 base for V and 7 bases for J; bases not matched to a gene: 11. The CDR3 totals 15 residues. Germline V gene sequence: CDR1 SGHRS, CDR2 YFSETQ. CDR3 DNA: TGCGCCAGCAGCTTGTCTGGCAGGGGGTTAGGGGAGCAGTACTTC. Encoded protein: CASSLSGRGLGEQYF.

The V call is TRBV25-1, the J call TRBJ2-3; TRBD1 might be the D (6 bases). Trimming pared 6 bases from V and 0 bases from J, leaving 7 bases between. This CDR3 contains 13 residues. Germline CDR1 and CDR2: MGHDK and SYGVNS. CDR3 in amino acids: CASSRGSTDTQYF. CDR3 nucleotide sequence: TGTGCCAGCAGCAGGGGAAGCACAGATACGCAGTATTTT. Full variable domain (missing parts from reference TRBV25-1 and TRBJ2-3): EADIYQTPRYLVIGTGKKITLECSQTMGHDKMYWYQQDPGMELHLIHYSYGVNSTEKGDLSSESTVSRIRTEHFPLTLESARPSHTSQYLCASSRGSTDTQYFGPGTRLTVL.

A word on this clone: The sample contains more than one DNA sequence encoding this CDR3. The J gene is TRBJ1-1, the V gene TRBV9; no reliable D call. In germline, CDR1 is SGDLS, CDR2 YYNGEE. Between the trimmed V and J ends, which lost 0 bases and 1 base, there was a span of 7 bases. This CDR3 is built from 14 residues. DNA of the CDR3: TGTGCCAGCAGCGTAGGGTCCGGGAACACTGAAGCTTTCTTT. Translating it yields CASSVGSGNTEAFF. The whole variable domain, filled in from reference TRBV9 and TRBJ1-1, reads DSGVTQTPKHLITATGQRVTLRCSPRSGDLSVYWYQQSLDQGLQFLIQYYNGEERAKGNILERFSAQQFPDLHSELNLSSLELGDSALYFCASSVGSGNTEAFFGQGTRLTVV.

The chain has TRBV20-1 and TRBJ2-5; 11 bases are a match to TRBD2. V lost 3 bases to trimming and J lost 5 bases; unmatched junction nucleotides: 11. Per germline, CDR1 DFQATT and CDR2 SNEGSKA (reference sequence). The CDR3 loop spans 16 amino acids. The DNA for the CDR3 is TGCAGTGCTAGTGGGTCTAGCGGGGGGCTCCGGGAGACCCAGTACTTC. Its protein product is CSASGSSGGLRETQYF.